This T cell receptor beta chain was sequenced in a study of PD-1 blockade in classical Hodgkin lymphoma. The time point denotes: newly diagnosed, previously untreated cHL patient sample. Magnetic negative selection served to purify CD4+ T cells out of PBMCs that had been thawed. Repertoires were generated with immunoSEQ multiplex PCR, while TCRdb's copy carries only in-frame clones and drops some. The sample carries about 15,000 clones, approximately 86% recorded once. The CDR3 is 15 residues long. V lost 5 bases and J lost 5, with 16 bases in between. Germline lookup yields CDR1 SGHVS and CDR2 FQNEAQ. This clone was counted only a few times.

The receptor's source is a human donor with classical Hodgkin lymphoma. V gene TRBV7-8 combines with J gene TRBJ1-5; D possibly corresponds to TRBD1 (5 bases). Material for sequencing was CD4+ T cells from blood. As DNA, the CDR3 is TGTGCCAGCAGCCTAGGGGCGGGAGGCCATCAGCCCCAGCATTTT. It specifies CASSLGAGGHQPQHF. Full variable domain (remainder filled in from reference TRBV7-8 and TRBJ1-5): GAGVSQSPRYKVAKRGQDVALRCDPISGHVSLFWYQQALGQGPEFLTYFQNEAQLDKSGLPSDRFFAERPEGSVSTLKIQRTQQEDSAVYLCASSLGAGGHQPQHFGDGTRLSIL.